A selection of T cell receptor beta chains follows, all from one sample in a study of T-cell memory formation after mild COVID-19. Each CDR3 protein is one row after TCRdb ran MiXCR on the 5' RACE reads. The sample includes around 300,000 distinct CDR3 sequences, 12% to 15% seen only once; the top ten take about a fifth. Sequenced: PBMCs or a T cell subset sorted from them (not recorded which). The receptor source for this set is a man aged 18 to 29 who had mild COVID-19 (a few samples of this study predate the infection). Cell type and time point are not known. Both conserved end residues are part of each CDR3. D genes are given only for firm matches. Size values are once, few and many counts, or a class for expanded clones, and some rows have none.

v_call	clone_size	j_call	d_call	cdr3_nt	cdr3_aa
TRBV6-1	few	TRBJ2-7	-	TGTGCCAGCAGTCGCAGGGTGTCCGAGCAGTACTTC	CASSRRVSEQYF
TRBV15	-	TRBJ1-4	TRBD1	TGTGCCACCAGCAGAGTTCGGACAGGGCCAAACGGAAAACTGTTTTTT	CATSRVRTGPNGKLFF
TRBV20-1	-	TRBJ2-7	-	TGCAGTGCTAGAGAGGGGAGGGGGCCGACCTACGAGCAGTACTTC	CSAREGRGPTYEQYF
TRBV5-1	few	TRBJ2-7	TRBD1	TGCGCCAGCAGCTTGGCCGGGACAGGGGACGAGCAGTACTTC	CASSLAGTGDEQYF
TRBV4-1	many	TRBJ1-4	-	TGCGCCAGCAGCCAGGACCGGACGGAAAAACTGTTTTTT	CASSQDRTEKLFF
TRBV7-9	-	TRBJ1-2	TRBD1	TGTGCCAGCAGATACACCGGGACAGGGAGGAATGGCTACACCTTC	CASRYTGTGRNGYTF
TRBV30	-	TRBJ1-5	-	TGTGCCTGGAGTGGAAACGGGGGAGCCCAGCATTTT	CAWSGNGGAQHF
TRBV19	few	TRBJ2-3	TRBD2	TGTGCCAGTAGTATTAGCGGGGGCGGAACAGATACGCAGTATTTT	CASSISGGGTDTQYF
TRBV29-1	many	TRBJ1-1	TRBD1	TGCAGCGTTGTACTTCTACAGGGGGCCACTGAAGCTTTCTTT	CSVVLLQGATEAFF
TRBV6-5	many	TRBJ2-7	TRBD1	TGTGCCAGCAGGTCGGGACAGAGCTCCTACGAGCAGTACTTC	CASRSGQSSYEQYF
TRBV12-3/TRBV12-4	-	TRBJ1-5	-	TGTGCCAGCAGTTTGACGTCTAGTAATCAGCCCCAGCATTTT	CASSLTSSNQPQHF
TRBV20-1	-	TRBJ2-5	TRBD2	TGCAGTGCTAGAGATCTGATAGGTAGCGGGAGACAAGAGACCCAGTACTTC	CSARDLIGSGRQETQYF
TRBV7-2	-	TRBJ1-2	TRBD1	TGTGCCAGCAGCGGCACAGGGGGCAGTACGGACGGCTACACCTTC	CASSGTGGSTDGYTF
TRBV20-1	-	TRBJ1-1	-	TGCAGTGCTAGTAAGGGGAGCACTGAAGCTTTCTTT	CSASKGSTEAFF
TRBV6-6	few	TRBJ1-1	-	TGTGCCAGCAGCGACCCCCCTCAGAACACTGAAGCTTTCTTT	CASSDPPQNTEAFF
TRBV27	-	TRBJ2-7	-	TGTGCCAGCAGTCCCGCGGGACGGAACTACGAGCAGTACTTC	CASSPAGRNYEQYF
TRBV2	many	TRBJ2-3	-	TGTGCCAGCAGTACAGAATACACAGATACGCAGTATTTT	CASSTEYTDTQYF
TRBV20-1	-	TRBJ2-1	TRBD2	TGCAGTGCTAGATCCGGCGGGACTAGCGGGGGGGCCGCCCAAGGCTCCTACAATGAGCAGTTCTTC	CSARSGGTSGGAAQGSYNEQFF
TRBV4-1	once	TRBJ1-2	-	TGCGCCAGCAGCAAGGGTGCTGGCTACACCTTC	CASSKGAGYTF
TRBV20-1	few	TRBJ2-2	TRBD2	TGCAGTGCTAGCTTTCGGGGGGGAACGAACACCGGGGAGCTGTTTTTT	CSASFRGGTNTGELFF
TRBV9	few	TRBJ2-1	TRBD2	TGTGCCAGCAGCGTGGCGGGGGGCCAATACAATGAGCAGTTCTTC	CASSVAGGQYNEQFF
TRBV5-1	-	TRBJ1-1	-	TGCGCCAGCAGCTTGGCCCCTGGGAGTAGCCACACTGAAGCTTTCTTT	CASSLAPGSSHTEAFF
TRBV5-1	-	TRBJ2-7	TRBD2	TGCGCCAGCAGCTTGGCGGCGGGGGGCGTTCGATCCTACGAGCAGTACTTC	CASSLAAGGVRSYEQYF
TRBV5-1	-	TRBJ1-2	TRBD1	TGCGCCAGCAGCTTACAGGGGGACGCCAATGGCTACACCTTC	CASSLQGDANGYTF
TRBV10-3	-	TRBJ1-4	TRBD1	TGTGCCATCAGTCCCTACAGGGGCCTTAATGAAAAACTGTTTTTT	CAISPYRGLNEKLFF
TRBV9	-	TRBJ1-6	-	TGTGCCAGCAGCGTTACTGAAAATTCACCCCTCCACTTT	CASSVTENSPLHF
TRBV4-3	many	TRBJ2-7	-	TGCGCCAGCAGCCTCCTTGCGGCAGCTACCTACGAGCAGTACTTC	CASSLLAAATYEQYF
TRBV7-2	-	TRBJ2-1	TRBD2	TGTGCCAGCAGCTTAAGGACTAGCGGGGGGTACTCCTACAATGAGCAGTTCTTC	CASSLRTSGGYSYNEQFF
TRBV6-2/TRBV6-3	many	TRBJ1-2	-	TGTGCCAGCAGTTACGACCCGGGTTATGGCTACACCTTC	CASSYDPGYGYTF
TRBV6-2/TRBV6-3	-	TRBJ2-6	-	TGTGCCAGCAGAATTGGTTGGGGCGACTCTGGGGCCAACGTCCTGACTTTC	CASRIGWGDSGANVLTF
TRBV6-5	many	TRBJ2-1	TRBD1	TGTGCCAGCAGTTACCCTGGGCGGGACAGGGGTTACAATGAGCAGTTCTTC	CASSYPGRDRGYNEQFF
TRBV20-1	few	TRBJ2-2	TRBD1	TGCAGTGCGCGGGACAGGGGGTCGGAGCTGTTTTTT	CSARDRGSELFF
TRBV7-2	many	TRBJ2-7	-	TGTGCCAGCAGCCCTGCCAGGGCCCCCTACGAGCAGTACTTC	CASSPARAPYEQYF
TRBV27	-	TRBJ1-1	-	TGTGCCAGCAGTTTTTATGGGTTGGGGTACACTGAAGCTTTCTTT	CASSFYGLGYTEAFF
TRBV12-3/TRBV12-4	-	TRBJ2-7	TRBD1	TGTGCCAGCAGTACTGACAGGGGACACTACGAGCAGTACTTC	CASSTDRGHYEQYF
TRBV7-8	-	TRBJ2-5	-	TGTGCCAGCAGCTTCCAGGGGGGGGTGGAGACCCAGTACTTC	CASSFQGGVETQYF
TRBV20-1	-	TRBJ1-5	-	TGCAGTGCTCCGGCAGGGCGGAATCAGCCCCAGCATTTT	CSAPAGRNQPQHF
TRBV12-3/TRBV12-4	-	TRBJ2-5	-	TGTGCCAGCAGCACCAACCAAGAGACCCAGTACTTC	CASSTNQETQYF
TRBV5-8	-	TRBJ2-3	TRBD1	TGTGCCAGCAGCTTAAGACAGGGAGCAGATACGCAGTATTTT	CASSLRQGADTQYF
TRBV7-9	few	TRBJ2-2	-	TGTGCCAGCAGCCGGAGCACCTCCACCGGGGAGCTGTTTTTT	CASSRSTSTGELFF
TRBV6-1	few	TRBJ1-1	-	TGTGCCAGCAGTGGGCAGGTCATGAACACTGAAGCTTTCTTT	CASSGQVMNTEAFF
TRBV11-2	few	TRBJ2-1	-	TGTGCCAGCAGCTTGTCTCTGGGGAATGAGCAGTTCTTC	CASSLSLGNEQFF
TRBV11-3	many	TRBJ2-3	-	TGTGCCAGCAGCCCCGGGGTGGATACGCAGTATTTT	CASSPGVDTQYF
TRBV4-1	few	TRBJ2-7	TRBD1	TGCGCCAGCAGGCGGACAGGGGGCCTTTACGAGCAGTACTTC	CASRRTGGLYEQYF
TRBV6-4	-	TRBJ2-3	TRBD2	TGTGCCAGCAGTGAATCTAGCGGGGACACAGATACGCAGTATTTT	CASSESSGDTDTQYF
TRBV7-2	few	TRBJ2-2	TRBD2	TGTGCCAGCAGCTTCTCGACTAGCGGGGCTTTTGGGTCCGGGGAGCTGTTTTTT	CASSFSTSGAFGSGELFF
TRBV10-3	-	TRBJ1-5	-	TGTGCCTCAGAGAGGGCAAATAGCAATCAGCCCCAGCATTTT	CASERANSNQPQHF
TRBV7-6	-	TRBJ2-5	-	TGTGCCAGCAGACCTCAAGAGACCCAGTACTTC	CASRPQETQYF
TRBV12-3/TRBV12-4	few	TRBJ2-3	TRBD2	TGTGCCAGCAAAGGGCGGGGGTTCACAGATACGCAGTATTTT	CASKGRGFTDTQYF
TRBV4-1	-	TRBJ1-1	-	TGCGCCAGCAGCCAAGATAACAGGGCCACTGAAGCTTTCTTT	CASSQDNRATEAFF
TRBV7-8	many	TRBJ2-4	-	TGTGCCAGCAGTCAGGTGGGCAGGACCCTAGCCAAAAACATTCAGTACTTC	CASSQVGRTLAKNIQYF
TRBV20-1	-	TRBJ1-1	-	TGCAGTGCTAGGAATGGGGAAGCGGCTGAAGCTTTCTTT	CSARNGEAAEAFF
TRBV5-1	-	TRBJ2-5	TRBD1	TGCGCCAGCAGCTGGGGTCGGGGACAGGCAGAGGAGACCCAGTACTTC	CASSWGRGQAEETQYF
TRBV18	-	TRBJ1-4	-	TGTGCCAGCTCCCCCCGCGTCGGGCTTGGTGAAAAACTGTTTTTT	CASSPRVGLGEKLFF